This T cell receptor beta chain was identified in a study of shared clonotypes between healthy human individuals. Sequenced by immunoSEQ multiplex PCR; TCRdb stores in-frame clones only, minus some. The sample has some 1,400,000 clones, roughly 96% seen once. The CDR3 length is 14 residues. Germline V gene lookup returns CDR1 LNHDA and CDR2 SQIVND (reference sequence). Comment on this clone: The germline gene is not matched at one end of the junction; a read error may be the cause.

The receptor was derived from a man in his thirties or forties in good health. Sequencing was performed on naive CD4+ T cells sorted from blood. Described subset: CD45RA+ positively selected. This chain connects TRBV19 to TRBJ2-7, with D possibly called TRBD1 or TRBD2 (5 bases each). CDR3 sequence (DNA): TGTGCCAGTAGTGGCTCCGGGGCCCCCTATGAGCAGTACTTC. Protein product: CASSGSGAPYEQYF.